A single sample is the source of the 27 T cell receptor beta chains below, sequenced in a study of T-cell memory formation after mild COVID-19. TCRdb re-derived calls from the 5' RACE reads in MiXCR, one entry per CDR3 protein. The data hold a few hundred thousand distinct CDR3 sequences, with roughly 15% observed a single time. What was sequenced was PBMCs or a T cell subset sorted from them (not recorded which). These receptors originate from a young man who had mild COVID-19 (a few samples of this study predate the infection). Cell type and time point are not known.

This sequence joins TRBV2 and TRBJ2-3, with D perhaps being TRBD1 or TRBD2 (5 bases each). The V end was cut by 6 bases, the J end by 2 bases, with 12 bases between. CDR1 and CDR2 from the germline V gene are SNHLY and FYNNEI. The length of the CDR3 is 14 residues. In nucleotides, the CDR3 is TGTGCCAGCAGAAGGGACGGCCCCACAGATACGCAGTATTTT. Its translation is CASRRDGPTDTQYF.

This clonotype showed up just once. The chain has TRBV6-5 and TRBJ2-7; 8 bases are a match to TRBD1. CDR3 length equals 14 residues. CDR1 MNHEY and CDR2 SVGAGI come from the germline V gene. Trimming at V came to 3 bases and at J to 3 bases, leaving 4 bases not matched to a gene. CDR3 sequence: CASSYRQGHYEQYF. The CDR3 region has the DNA TGTGCCAGCAGTTATCGACAGGGGCACTACGAGCAGTACTTC.

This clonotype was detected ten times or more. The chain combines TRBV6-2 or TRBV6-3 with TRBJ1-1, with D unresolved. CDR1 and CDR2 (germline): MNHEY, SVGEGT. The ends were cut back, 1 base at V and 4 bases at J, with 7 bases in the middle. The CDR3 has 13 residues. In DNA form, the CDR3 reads TGTGCCAGCAGTTACTGGGATTTCACTGAAGCTTTCTTT. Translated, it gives CASSYWDFTEAFF.

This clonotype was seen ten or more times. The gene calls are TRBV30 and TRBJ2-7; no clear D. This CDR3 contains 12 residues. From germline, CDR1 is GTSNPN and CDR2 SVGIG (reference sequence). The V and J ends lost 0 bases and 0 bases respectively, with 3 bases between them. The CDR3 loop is CAWSVSSYEQYF. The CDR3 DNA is TGTGCCTGGAGTGTCAGCTCCTACGAGCAGTACTTC. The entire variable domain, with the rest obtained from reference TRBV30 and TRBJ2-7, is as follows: SQTIHQWPATLVQPVGSPLSLECTVEGTSNPNLYWYRQAAGRGLQLLFYSVGIGQISSEVPQNLSASRPQDRQFILSSKKLLLSDSGFYLCAWSVSSYEQYFGPGTRLTVT.

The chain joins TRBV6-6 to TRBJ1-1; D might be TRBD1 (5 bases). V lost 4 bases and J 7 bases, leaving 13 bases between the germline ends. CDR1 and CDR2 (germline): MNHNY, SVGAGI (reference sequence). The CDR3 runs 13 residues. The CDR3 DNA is TGTGCCAGCAGTTCCCGGGACGAGCTTGAAGCTTTCTTT. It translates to CASSSRDELEAFF.

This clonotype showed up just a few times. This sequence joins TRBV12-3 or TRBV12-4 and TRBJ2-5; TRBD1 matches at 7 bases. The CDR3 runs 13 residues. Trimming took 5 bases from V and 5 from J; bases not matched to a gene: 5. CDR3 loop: CASSDRERETQYF. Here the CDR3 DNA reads TGTGCCAGCAGTGACAGGGAGAGGGAGACCCAGTACTTC.

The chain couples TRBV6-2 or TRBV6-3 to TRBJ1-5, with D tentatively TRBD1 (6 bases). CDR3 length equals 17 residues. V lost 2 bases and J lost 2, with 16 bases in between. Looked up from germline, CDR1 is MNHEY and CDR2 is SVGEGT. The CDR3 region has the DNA TGTGCCAGCAGTTACACCATCAGGGGCGGGGGCAATCAGCCCCAGCATTTT. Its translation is CASSYTIRGGGNQPQHF.

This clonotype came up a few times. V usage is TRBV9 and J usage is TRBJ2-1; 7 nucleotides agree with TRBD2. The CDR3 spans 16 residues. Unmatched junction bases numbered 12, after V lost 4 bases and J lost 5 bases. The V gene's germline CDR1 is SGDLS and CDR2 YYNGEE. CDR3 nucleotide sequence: TGTGCCAGCAGCCCCCATAGGAGGGGAGGGCACAATGAGCAGTTCTTC. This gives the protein CASSPHRRGGHNEQFF.

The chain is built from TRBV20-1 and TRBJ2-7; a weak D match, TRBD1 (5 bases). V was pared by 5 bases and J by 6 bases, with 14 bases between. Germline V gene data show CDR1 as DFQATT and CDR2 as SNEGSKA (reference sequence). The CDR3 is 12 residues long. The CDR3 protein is CSAALQESEQYV. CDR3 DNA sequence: TGCAGTGCTGCATTACAGGAGTCCGAGCAGTACGTC.

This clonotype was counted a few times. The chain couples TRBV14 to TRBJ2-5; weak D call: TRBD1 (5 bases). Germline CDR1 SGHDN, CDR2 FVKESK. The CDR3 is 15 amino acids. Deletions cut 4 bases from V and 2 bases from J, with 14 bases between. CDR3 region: CASSPLQGFQETQYF. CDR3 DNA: TGTGCCAGCAGCCCCCTTCAGGGTTTTCAAGAGACCCAGTACTTC.

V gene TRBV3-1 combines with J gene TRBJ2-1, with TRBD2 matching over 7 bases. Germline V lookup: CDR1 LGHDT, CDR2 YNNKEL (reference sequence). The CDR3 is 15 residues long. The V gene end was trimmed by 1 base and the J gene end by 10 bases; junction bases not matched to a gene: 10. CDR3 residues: CASSQAAGVVGEQFF. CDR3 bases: TGTGCCAGCAGCCAAGCGGCGGGGGTGGTAGGGGAGCAGTTCTTC.

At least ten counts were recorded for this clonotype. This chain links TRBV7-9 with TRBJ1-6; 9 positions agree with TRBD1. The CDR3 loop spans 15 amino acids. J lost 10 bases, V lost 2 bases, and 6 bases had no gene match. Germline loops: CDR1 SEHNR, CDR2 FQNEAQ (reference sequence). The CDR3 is CASSLFRDRESPLHF. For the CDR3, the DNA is TGTGCCAGCAGCTTATTCCGGGACAGGGAATCACCCCTCCACTTT.

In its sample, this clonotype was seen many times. DNA of the CDR3: TGTGCCAGCAGCTTAGCGCATAGCCACACAGATACGCAGTATTTT. Translating it yields CASSLAHSHTDTQYF. This chain connects TRBV7-9 to TRBJ2-3; no reliable D call. V lost 0 bases and J 2 bases, leaving 9 bases between the germline ends. Germline CDR1 and CDR2: SEHNR and FQNEAQ (reference sequence). The CDR3 loop spans 15 amino acids.

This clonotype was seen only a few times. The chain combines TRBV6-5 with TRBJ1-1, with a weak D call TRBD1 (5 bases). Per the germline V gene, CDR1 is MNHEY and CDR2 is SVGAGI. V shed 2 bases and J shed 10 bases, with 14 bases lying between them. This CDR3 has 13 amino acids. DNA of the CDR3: TGTGCCAGCAGTTACGACCAGGGCAGAATAGCTTTCTTT. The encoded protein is CASSYDQGRIAFF.

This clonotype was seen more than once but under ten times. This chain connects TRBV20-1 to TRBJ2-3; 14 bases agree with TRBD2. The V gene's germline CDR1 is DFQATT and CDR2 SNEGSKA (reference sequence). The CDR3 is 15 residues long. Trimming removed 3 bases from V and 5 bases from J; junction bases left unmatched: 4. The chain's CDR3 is CSASRLAGGQDTQYF. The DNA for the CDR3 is TGCAGTGCTAGTCGACTAGCGGGGGGGCAAGATACGCAGTATTTT.

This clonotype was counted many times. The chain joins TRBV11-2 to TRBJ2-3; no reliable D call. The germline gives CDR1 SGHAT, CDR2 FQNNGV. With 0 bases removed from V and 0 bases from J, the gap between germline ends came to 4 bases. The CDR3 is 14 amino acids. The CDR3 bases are TGTGCCAGCAGCTTAGAACCCAGCACAGATACGCAGTATTTT. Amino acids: CASSLEPSTDTQYF. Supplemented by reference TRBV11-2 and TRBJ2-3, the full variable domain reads EAGVAQSPRYKIIEKRQSVAFWCNPISGHATLYWYQQILGQGPKLLIQFQNNGVVDDSQLPKDRFSAERLKGVDSTLKIQPAKLEDSAVYLCASSLEPSTDTQYFGPGTRLTVL.

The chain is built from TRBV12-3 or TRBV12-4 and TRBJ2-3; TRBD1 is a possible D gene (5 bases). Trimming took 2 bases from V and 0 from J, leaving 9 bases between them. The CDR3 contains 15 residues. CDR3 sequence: CASSLRGISTDTQYF. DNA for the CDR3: TGTGCCAGCAGTTTAAGGGGAATTAGCACAGATACGCAGTATTTT.

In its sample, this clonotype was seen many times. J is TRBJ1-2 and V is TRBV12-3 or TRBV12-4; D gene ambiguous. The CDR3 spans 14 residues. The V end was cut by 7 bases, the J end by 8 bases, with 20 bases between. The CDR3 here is CASTIERAARGYTF. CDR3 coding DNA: TGTGCCAGCACCATAGAAAGGGCCGCGAGGGGCTACACCTTC.

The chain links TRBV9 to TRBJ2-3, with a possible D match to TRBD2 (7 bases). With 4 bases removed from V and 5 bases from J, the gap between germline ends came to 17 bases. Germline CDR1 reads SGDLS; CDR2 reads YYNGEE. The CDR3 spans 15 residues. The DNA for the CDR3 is TGTGCCAGCAGCTCCCAGAGGGGGGGTAGAGATACGCAGTATTTT. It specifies CASSSQRGGRDTQYF.

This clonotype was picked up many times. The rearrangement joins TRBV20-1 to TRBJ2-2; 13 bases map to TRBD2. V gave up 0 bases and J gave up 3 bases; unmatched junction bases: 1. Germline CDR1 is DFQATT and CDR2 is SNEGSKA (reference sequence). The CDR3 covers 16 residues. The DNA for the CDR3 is TGCAGTGCTAGAGATGGACTAGCGGGGGACACCGGGGAGCTGTTTTTT. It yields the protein CSARDGLAGDTGELFF.

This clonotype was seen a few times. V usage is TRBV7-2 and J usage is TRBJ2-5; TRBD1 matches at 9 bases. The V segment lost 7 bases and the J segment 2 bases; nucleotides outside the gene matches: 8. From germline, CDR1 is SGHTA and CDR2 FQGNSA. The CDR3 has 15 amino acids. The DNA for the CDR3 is TGTGCCAGCACCAATCTAGACAGGGGGCAAGAGACCCAGTACTTC. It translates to CASTNLDRGQETQYF.

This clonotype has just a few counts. CDR3 in DNA: TGTGCCAGCAGCGTTCGATTAGAGTCTTGGGGGAATGAGCAGTTCTTC. It specifies CASSVRLESWGNEQFF. This chain uses TRBV9 with TRBJ2-1, with D perhaps assigned TRBD1 or TRBD2 (5 bases each). Trimming left V 2 bases short and J 7 bases short, with 19 bases between. Germline assignment: CDR1 SGDLS and CDR2 YYNGEE. The CDR3 spans 16 residues. The full variable domain, its missing parts supplied by reference TRBV9 and TRBJ2-1, is DSGVTQTPKHLITATGQRVTLRCSPRSGDLSVYWYQQSLDQGLQFLIQYYNGEERAKGNILERFSAQQFPDLHSELNLSSLELGDSALYFCASSVRLESWGNEQFFGPGTRLTVL.

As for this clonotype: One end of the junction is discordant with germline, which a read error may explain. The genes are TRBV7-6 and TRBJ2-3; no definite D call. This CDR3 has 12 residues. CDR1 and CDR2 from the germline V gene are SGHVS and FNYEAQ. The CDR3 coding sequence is TGTGCCAGCAGCTTCAGCACAGATGCGCAGTATTTT. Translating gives CASSFSTDAQYF.

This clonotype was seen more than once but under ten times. The chain's CDR3 is CATSRESREDTEAFF. CDR3 DNA sequence: TGTGCCACCAGCAGAGAAAGCAGGGAAGACACTGAAGCTTTCTTT. This sequence joins TRBV15 and TRBJ1-1, with D tentatively TRBD1 (5 bases). V lost 0 bases and J 3 bases, leaving 11 bases between the germline ends. CDR3 length: 15 amino acids. Germline V gives CDR1 LNHNV, CDR2 YYDKDF (reference sequence).

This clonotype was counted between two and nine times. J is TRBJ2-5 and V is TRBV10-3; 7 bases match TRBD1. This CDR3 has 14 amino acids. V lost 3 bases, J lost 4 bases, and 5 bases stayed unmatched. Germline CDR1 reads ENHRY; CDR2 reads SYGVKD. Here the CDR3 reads CAISEWSGGETQYF. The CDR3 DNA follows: TGTGCCATCAGTGAATGGTCAGGGGGAGAGACCCAGTACTTC.

CDR3 in amino acids: CASSQEQYYEQYF. The CDR3 bases are TGTGCCAGCAGCCAAGAACAGTACTACGAGCAGTACTTC. The chain has TRBV4-2 and TRBJ2-7; D gene ambiguous. CDR1 is LGHNA and CDR2 is YNFKEQ in the germline V gene. This CDR3 has 13 amino acids. The V end was cut by 0 bases, the J end by 3 bases, with 6 bases between.

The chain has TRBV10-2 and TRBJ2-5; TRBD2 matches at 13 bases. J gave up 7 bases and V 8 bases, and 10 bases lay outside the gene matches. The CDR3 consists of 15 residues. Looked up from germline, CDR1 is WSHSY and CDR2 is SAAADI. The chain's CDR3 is CASGGLAGAKGTQYF. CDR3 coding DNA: TGCGCCAGCGGCGGACTAGCGGGGGCCAAGGGGACCCAGTACTTC.